Below, 16 T cell receptor beta chains from the same sample are listed, as sequenced in a study of molecular identifiers for immune sequencing clone quantification. One entry per CDR3 protein results from TCRdb running MiXCR on the PCR reads. This table holds approximately 550,000 distinct CDR3 sequences, about 25% found once. Sequenced: naive CD8+ T cells from blood, with Jurkat cell RNA spiked in. Subset noted: FACS-sorted CD8+CD4-CCR7+CD45RA+ naive T cells. Every receptor here comes from a human donor in good health. Some libraries in this study had Jurkat cell RNA spiked in.

In its sample, this clonotype was seen a few times. The chain carries TRBV6-2 or TRBV6-3 and TRBJ2-1; D is ambiguous. Germline V lookup: CDR1 MNHEY, CDR2 SVGEGT. This CDR3 has 16 amino acids. V lost 6 bases and J lost 5, with 20 bases in between. The CDR3 loop is CASSPPISILDNEQFF. The CDR3 region has the DNA TGTGCCAGCAGCCCACCCATCTCTATCTTGGACAATGAGCAGTTCTTC.

With regard to this clonotype: Relative to the germline gene, one junction end is altered; a read error may explain this. The chain recombines TRBV4-1 with TRBJ1-1; D is undetermined. Germline values: CDR1 MGHRA, CDR2 YSYEKL. The CDR3 totals 12 residues. CDR3 sequence: CASRQGQIEAFF. DNA for the CDR3: TGCGCCAGCCGCCAAGGGCAGATTGAAGCGTTCTTT.

This clonotype was observed a few times. The rearrangement joins TRBV5-1 to TRBJ2-5; possibly TRBD1 or TRBD2 for D (6 bases each). This CDR3 has 15 amino acids. With 7 bases removed from V and 2 bases from J, the gap between germline ends came to 18 bases. In germline, CDR1 is SGHRS, CDR2 YFSETQ. The CDR3, as DNA: TGCGCCAGCCGCTCTGTGGGGGGCGGGCAAGAGACCCAGTACTTC. This sequence encodes CASRSVGGGQETQYF.

The sample holds many counts of this clonotype. V usage is TRBV28 and J usage is TRBJ2-3; D gene unclear. The CDR3 runs to 16 residues. Between the trimmed V and J ends, which lost 4 bases and 1 base, there was a span of 15 bases. Germline V lookup: CDR1 MDHEN, CDR2 SYDVKM. The CDR3 sequence is CASSSRLLSGTDTQYF. The CDR3 nucleotides are TGTGCCAGCAGTTCCCGTTTATTATCTGGCACAGATACGCAGTATTTT.

The chain uses TRBV14 and TRBJ2-7, with a tentative D call TRBD1 (6 bases). Between the trimmed V and J ends, which lost 0 bases and 5 bases, there was a span of 14 bases. The CDR3 consists of 15 residues. Germline CDR1 reads SGHDN; CDR2 reads FVKESK. CDR3 protein: CASSQEDRGIDEQYF. DNA of the CDR3: TGTGCCAGCAGCCAAGAGGATAGGGGGATCGACGAGCAGTACTTC.

There are a few counts of this clonotype. CDR3 DNA: TGTGCCAGCAGCCCCCCAGAGGGGTTTAACTACGAGCAGTACTTC. Its translation is CASSPPEGFNYEQYF. The chain employs TRBV21-1 and TRBJ2-7; the table's D call, TRBD1, was not checked against the DNA. TRBV21-1 is recorded as a pseudogene. The CDR3 sequence is 15 residues long.

This clonotype was seen a handful of times. The chain links TRBV2 to TRBJ2-3, with D perhaps assigned TRBD1 or TRBD2 (5 bases each). V was cut by 4 bases and J by 0 bases, with 20 bases left in between. Germline V gene data show CDR1 as SNHLY and CDR2 as FYNNEI. The CDR3 is 18 amino acids. The CDR3 reads CASSGGPDGRASTDTQYF. DNA of the CDR3: TGTGCCAGCAGTGGGGGACCCGATGGCAGGGCTAGCACAGATACGCAGTATTTT.

This clonotype was counted between two and nine times. V is TRBV21-1 and J is TRBJ1-4; TRBD1 is taken as the D call from the table, unchecked against the DNA. TRBV21-1 is reported as a pseudogene. The CDR3 covers 16 residues. CDR3 region: CASSIGPLATNEKLFF. DNA for the CDR3: TGTGCCAGCAGCATAGGTCCCCTTGCAACTAATGAAAAACTGTTTTTT.

This clonotype occurred many times. The rearrangement uses TRBV7-9 and TRBJ2-5, with D uncertain. The CDR3 is made up of 13 amino acids. Germline CDR1 and CDR2: SEHNR and FQNEAQ (reference sequence). Trimming left V 5 bases short and J 4 bases short, with 11 bases between. CDR3 nucleotide sequence: TGTGCCAGCAGCCCACCAAGCACAGAGACCCAGTACTTC. Protein product: CASSPPSTETQYF.

The chain has TRBV5-1 and TRBJ2-1, with 7 bases fitting TRBD1. The J segment lost 0 bases and the V segment lost 4 bases, leaving 7 bases of the junction unmatched. The CDR3 totals 16 residues. CDR1 and CDR2 (germline): SGHRS, YFSETQ. CDR3 amino acids: CASSEGQSSSYNEQFF. In DNA, the CDR3 is TGCGCCAGCAGCGAGGGACAGTCCAGCTCCTACAATGAGCAGTTCTTC.

The gene calls are TRBV12-3 or TRBV12-4 and TRBJ2-7, with 8 bases lining up with TRBD1. Germline trimming cut 1 base from V and 5 bases from J; bases unmatched to any gene: 7. The CDR3 is 15 amino acids. The CDR3 sequence: CASSLVFDRGNEQYF. In DNA, the CDR3 is TGTGCCAGCAGTTTAGTGTTCGACAGGGGAAACGAGCAGTACTTC.

V and J are TRBV20-1 and TRBJ2-5; D is perhaps TRBD1 or TRBD2 (5 bases each). V lost 3 bases, J lost 1 base, and 12 bases lay in between. CDR3 length equals 14 residues. Looked up from germline, CDR1 is DFQATT and CDR2 is SNEGSKA (reference sequence). CDR3 region: CSASEEGTQETQYF. CDR3 DNA sequence: TGCAGTGCTAGTGAGGAAGGGACCCAAGAGACCCAGTACTTC.

This clonotype was seen a handful of times. The chain is built from TRBV4-1 and TRBJ2-3, with TRBD2 identical over 8 bases. From germline, CDR1 is MGHRA and CDR2 YSYEKL. Trimming removed 2 bases from V and 14 bases from J; junction bases left unmatched: 12. The CDR3 is 14 residues long. DNA for the CDR3: TGCGCCAGCAGCCAACTCATCGGGACTAGTCAGCCGTATTTT. This sequence encodes CASSQLIGTSQPYF.

This clonotype has just a few counts. CDR3 in amino acids: CASSQDRRLGQSYNEQFF. The CDR3 DNA reads as TGCGCCAGCAGCCAAGATCGGAGATTGGGACAGAGCTACAATGAGCAGTTCTTC. V gene TRBV4-3 combines with J gene TRBJ2-1, with 7 bases lining up with TRBD1. J gave up 3 bases and V 0 bases, and 11 bases lay outside the gene matches. This CDR3 contains 18 residues. The germline CDR1 and CDR2 sequences are LGHNA and YSLEER.

This clonotype was found a few times. The chain carries TRBV4-1 and TRBJ1-4; D gene ambiguous. V lost 4 bases and J 5 bases, leaving 5 bases between the germline ends. CDR1 and CDR2 from the germline V gene are MGHRA and YSYEKL. This CDR3 is built from 12 residues. The CDR3 spells CASSRDNEKLFF. The CDR3, as DNA: TGCGCCAGCAGCCGAGACAATGAAAAACTGTTTTTT.

This chain links TRBV4-1 with TRBJ2-5, with TRBD2 matching over 7 bases. This CDR3 has 15 amino acids. Germline V gene lookup returns CDR1 MGHRA and CDR2 YSYEKL. The V and J ends lost 0 bases and 2 bases, in that order; junction bases with no gene match: 3. CDR3 bases: TGCGCCAGCAGCCAAGAATCGCGGGGGCAAGAGACCCAGTACTTC. This encodes CASSQESRGQETQYF.